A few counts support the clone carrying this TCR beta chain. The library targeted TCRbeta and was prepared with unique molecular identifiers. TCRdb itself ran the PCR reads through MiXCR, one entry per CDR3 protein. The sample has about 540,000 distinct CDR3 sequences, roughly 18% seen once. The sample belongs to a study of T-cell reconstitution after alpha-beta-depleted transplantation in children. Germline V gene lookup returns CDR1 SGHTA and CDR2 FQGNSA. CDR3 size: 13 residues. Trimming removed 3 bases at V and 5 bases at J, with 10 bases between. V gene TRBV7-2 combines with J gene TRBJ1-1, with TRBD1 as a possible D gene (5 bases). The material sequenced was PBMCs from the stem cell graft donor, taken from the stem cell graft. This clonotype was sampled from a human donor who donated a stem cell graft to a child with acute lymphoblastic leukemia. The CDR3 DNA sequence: TGTGCCAGCAGCTTCCAAGGGGTTACTGAAGCTTTCTTT. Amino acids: CASSFQGVTEAFF.